The clone carrying this T cell receptor beta chain was detected many times. Not enrolled were patients with uncontrolled infection, other autoimmune disease, pregnancy or lactation. Diagnoses were established using clinical symptoms, serum thyroxine and TRAb, thyroid ultrasound and orbital computed tomography. This sample was included in a study of T cells in Graves' hyperthyroidism and ophthalmopathy. This CDR3 has 16 amino acids. The V end was cut by 7 bases, the J end by 5 bases, with 18 bases between. CDR1 and CDR2 from the germline V gene are SNHLY and FYNNEI. It was RNA transcripts that yielded the amplified TCR beta CDR3 regions. TCR CDR3 regions were first amplified by RT-PCR with HTBI primers. Using its own MiXCR run on the multiplex PCR reads, TCRdb lists one record per CDR3 protein. The table lists about 160,000 distinct CDR3 sequences, about a tenth of them singletons.

The V call is TRBV2, the J call TRBJ1-6; D might be TRBD1 (5 bases). This clonotype originated in a woman under 30 with Graves' hyperthyroidism that later progressed to Graves' ophthalmopathy. What was sequenced was blood. CDR3 sequence reads: CASIPQAGPNNSPLHF. The CDR3 coding sequence is TGTGCCAGCATACCTCAAGCGGGACCAAATAATTCACCCCTCCACTTT.